This TCR beta chain was retrieved from a study of regulatory T cells in long-lasting Graves disease. The germline gives CDR1 SGHDT, CDR2 YYEEEE. The length of the CDR3 is 16 residues. The junction had 10 bases not matched to a gene; V was cut back by 2 bases and J by 9 bases. As to time point: newly diagnosed GD, antithyroid drugs for less than 3 months. PBMC-extracted RNA yielded the TCR library. This clonotype was seen only a few times. For TCR beta, libraries came from iRepertoire HTBI primers and Arm-PCR of CDR3 regions. One entry per CDR3 protein results from TCRdb running MiXCR on the multiplex PCR reads. The sample includes over 400,000 distinct CDR3 sequences, around 15% seen only once; the top ten take approximately 15%. These records were also assigned to another study, of T cells in Graves' hyperthyroidism and ophthalmopathy. That work contributes: HTBI primers were the set used in a first-round RT-PCR of the TCR CDR3.

The source material was peripheral blood mononuclear cells (PBMCs), sampled at new diagnosis, from a patient treated with antithyroid drugs. This TCR was recovered from a woman aged 45-65 years with Graves disease. V is TRBV5-6 and J is TRBJ2-1; TRBD2 aligns across 11 bases. The CDR3 spells CASSFPSGRSGGEQFF. Here the CDR3 DNA reads TGTGCCAGCAGCTTCCCTAGCGGGAGGAGTGGGGGTGAGCAGTTCTTC.